The 23 T cell receptor beta chains below come from one sample, sequenced in a study of immune aging and cytomegalovirus after organ transplant (dated by TCRdb to the early 2020s). Their antigens remain unidentified. The time point label of this sample denotes: five sample-tagged time points from pre-transplant (day -1) to day 368 post-transplant, pooled. Library method: single-cell sequencing. Sequencing instrument: Illumina NovaSeq 6000. The BD Rhapsody Targeted mRNA and AbSeq Reagent Kit was used in a microwell format for cell capture and library preparation. TCRdb reprocessing: public reads trimmed at Q25 with fastp, clones called with MiXCR, in-frame beta chains kept. Rows with one shared CDR3 protein collapse into an entry with the most common genes and DNA. This sample gives about 21,000 distinct CDR3 sequences in total; around 33% of them show up just once. Jointly, the top ten make up 25% to 30% of the sample.

The sequenced sample was CMV peptide-activated CD4+ and CD8+ T cells sorted from blood, obtained at five time points, pooled. The cell subset or site label on this specimen signifies: sorted CD8+CD137+ and CD4+CD154+ T cells after more than 9 h CMV IE-1 peptide stimulation. The receptors here all came from a female donor who had a heart transplant and CMV viremia.

V usage is TRBV23-1 and J usage is TRBJ2-3; the match to TRBD2 covers 9 bases. TRBV23-1 is annotated as an ORF whose role is uncertain. The CDR3 length is 17 residues. Unmatched junction bases numbered 8, after V lost 3 bases and J lost 1 base. CDR3 region: CASSQPAGGPGTDTQYF. The CDR3 region has the DNA TGCGCCAGCAGTCAGCCAGCGGGGGGCCCTGGCACAGATACGCAGTATTTT.

This clonotype came up a few times. V and J are TRBV2 and TRBJ2-5; D gene uncertain. Trimming removed 4 bases from V and 13 bases from J, with 13 bases in between. This CDR3 has 11 amino acids. From germline, CDR1 is SNHLY and CDR2 FYNNEI. The CDR3: CASSAEPGAYF. The CDR3 nucleotides read TGTGCCAGCAGTGCAGAGCCGGGCGCGTACTTC. Drawing the rest from reference TRBV2 and TRBJ2-5, the complete variable domain is EPEVTQTPSHQVTQMGQEVILRCVPISNHLYFYWYRQILGQKVEFLVSFYNNEISEKSEIFDDQFSVERPDGSNFTLKIRSTKLEDSAMYFCASSAEPGAYFGPGTRLLVL.

This clonotype was observed a few times. V and J are TRBV12-3 or TRBV12-4 and TRBJ1-3; D remains ambiguous. This CDR3 is built from 11 residues. Trimming removed 6 bases from V and 5 bases from J, with 5 bases in between. In nucleotides, the CDR3 is TGTGCCAGCAGATACCGAAACACCATATATTTT. Translated, it gives CASRYRNTIYF.

This clonotype was recorded once. This chain uses TRBV4-2 with TRBJ2-3, with TRBD2 identical over 12 bases. V was clipped by 3 bases and J by 4 bases; unmatched bases: 8. This CDR3 comprises 17 residues. Germline V gives CDR1 LGHNA, CDR2 YNFKEQ. This chain's CDR3 is CASSQSKTSGRADTQYF. CDR3 DNA: TGTGCCAGCAGCCAGAGTAAGACTAGCGGGAGAGCAGATACGCAGTATTTT.

The sample holds many counts of this clonotype. The chain joins TRBV3-1 to TRBJ2-5; weak D call: TRBD2 (7 bases). Per germline, CDR1 LGHDT and CDR2 YNNKEL (reference sequence). V was shortened by 2 bases and J by 5 bases, with 15 bases between the two germline ends. The CDR3 runs to 15 residues. The CDR3 is CASSQLAGARETQYF. The CDR3 DNA reads TGTGCCAGCAGCCAACTCGCGGGGGCCCGGGAGACCCAGTACTTC.

The chain links TRBV18 to TRBJ2-7, with 10 nucleotides matching TRBD1. CDR3 size: 15 residues. The germline CDR1 and CDR2 sequences are KGHSH and LQKENI. With 4 bases clipped from V and 2 bases from J, the junction kept 5 bases outside the gene matches. CDR3 DNA sequence: TGTGCCAGCTCACTCCGGACAGGGGGAACCTACGAGCAGTACTTC. Translated: CASSLRTGGTYEQYF.

This clonotype appeared a few times. V and J are TRBV28 and TRBJ2-5, with 13 nucleotides matching TRBD2. The CDR3 has 16 residues. Germline CDR1 is MDHEN and CDR2 is SYDVKM. V trimming: 4 bases; J trimming: 6 bases; junction bases outside the gene matches: 8. The CDR3 spells CASSSSTSGGRKTQYF. The CDR3 DNA is TGTGCCAGCAGTTCCTCGACTAGCGGGGGGCGAAAGACCCAGTACTTC.

The rearrangement joins TRBV29-1 to TRBJ1-1; D unresolved. The V gene's germline CDR1 is SQVTM and CDR2 ANQGSEA. V was pared by 0 bases and J by 6 bases, with 5 bases between. CDR3 length: 11 residues. The DNA for the CDR3 is TGCAGCGTTGAAGATAGAGCTGAAGCTTTCTTT. Protein: CSVEDRAEAFF.

This chain links TRBV27 with TRBJ2-1, with 9 bases identical to TRBD2. Germline-derived CDR1 and CDR2 are MNHEY and SMNVEV (reference sequence). This CDR3 comprises 16 residues. V dropped 5 bases and J dropped 4; count of bases not matched to a gene: 9. CDR3 residues: CASSPYGLAPYNEQFF. CDR3 sequence (DNA): TGTGCCAGCAGTCCTTACGGACTAGCGCCTTACAATGAGCAGTTCTTC.

This clonotype was seen more than once but under ten times. The V gene is TRBV13, the J gene TRBJ2-7, with a weak D call TRBD2 (6 bases). V gave up 5 bases and J gave up 2 bases, with 19 bases separating them. The CDR3 contains 16 residues. CDR1 is PRHDT, CDR2 FYEKMQ, per germline (reference sequence). The CDR3, as DNA: TGTGCCAGCAGCCAAAACCGGGAGTACGGCACCTACGAGCAGTACTTC. Protein: CASSQNREYGTYEQYF.

This rearrangement joins TRBV4-1 to TRBJ1-2, with TRBD1 matching 7 bases. Germline values: CDR1 MGHRA, CDR2 YSYEKL. Trimming took 1 base from V and 3 from J; bases not matched to a gene: 14. The CDR3 runs to 18 residues. In DNA form, the CDR3 reads TGCGCCAGCAGCCAAGTCGTGTGGAGGGACAGTAAGGACTATGGCTACACCTTC. It yields the protein CASSQVVWRDSKDYGYTF.

As regards this clonotype: A junction boundary mismatches the germline segment, possibly from a read error. The V gene is TRBV30, the J gene TRBJ2-3; tentatively, D is TRBD2 (6 bases). The CDR3 covers 14 residues. Looked up from germline, CDR1 is GTSNPN and CDR2 is SVGIG (reference sequence). The CDR3, as DNA: TGTGCCAGGAGCGTGGGAGGACTCCCAGATACGCAGTATTTT. Protein sequence: CARSVGGLPDTQYF.

The chain employs TRBV2 and TRBJ2-5, with D possibly being TRBD2 (6 bases). CDR1 and CDR2 from the germline V gene are SNHLY and FYNNEI. Trimming took off 5 bases at V and 7 bases at J, with 23 bases between the two ends. This CDR3 is 16 amino acids long. The DNA of the CDR3 is TGTGCCAGCAGTCCCTACCTAGATGGCCACGGGGGGACCCAGTACTTC. Translation: CASSPYLDGHGGTQYF.

This clonotype was counted only a few times. Sequence at one end of the junction differs from germline and may be a read error. The chain is built from TRBV5-5 and TRBJ2-6; D is unclear. The CDR3 runs to 17 residues. Germline lookup yields CDR1 SGHKS and CDR2 YYEKEE (reference sequence). Here the CDR3 DNA reads TGTGCCGGCAGCCTGTCTGGGGAAAACTCTGGGGCCAACGTCCTGACTTTC. Protein product: CAGSLSGENSGANVLTF.

The chain has TRBV28 and TRBJ2-2; D is possibly TRBD1 (6 bases). The CDR3 extends over 15 amino acids. The germline gives CDR1 MDHEN, CDR2 SYDVKM. V gave up 2 bases and J gave up 4 bases, with 11 bases separating them. The CDR3 DNA reads TGTGCCAGCAGTTTACGGTCCAGGGGCACCGGGGAGCTGTTTTTT. This codes for CASSLRSRGTGELFF.

The chain combines TRBV12-3 or TRBV12-4 with TRBJ1-6; 7 nucleotides line up with TRBD1. V gave up 4 bases and J gave up 8 bases; unmatched junction bases: 11. CDR3 size: 16 residues. The CDR3 region has the DNA TGTGCCAGCAGTTCCGGTACAGGGGCCACCGATTCACCCCTCCACTTT. Encoded protein: CASSSGTGATDSPLHF.

This clonotype occurred many times. The chain combines TRBV27 with TRBJ1-4; possibly TRBD1 for D (6 bases). Per the germline V gene, CDR1 is MNHEY and CDR2 is SMNVEV (reference sequence). Trimming took off 6 bases at V and 7 bases at J, with 18 bases between the two ends. The CDR3 contains 15 residues. This CDR3 reads CASSIYPGVREKLFF. The CDR3 DNA reads TGTGCCAGCAGCATTTATCCAGGGGTACGTGAAAAACTGTTTTTT.

This clonotype has more than one count but fewer than ten. Without the conserved terminal phenylalanine or tryptophan, this CDR3 likely stems from a read error. J is TRBJ2-7 and V is TRBV18, with a possible D match to TRBD1 (6 bases). V was shortened by 2 bases and J by 5 bases, with 13 bases between the two germline ends. The CDR3 length is 14 residues. Looked up from germline, CDR1 is KGHSH and CDR2 is LQKENI. This CDR3 reads CASSPGGGWDEQYI. CDR3 DNA: TGTGCCAGCTCACCAGGGGGCGGGTGGGACGAGCAGTACATC.

By its share, this clonotype is medium-sized (0.01 to 0.1%). This sequence joins TRBV2 and TRBJ2-7, with 7 positions matching TRBD1. The V and J ends lost 2 bases and 2 bases, in that order; junction bases with no gene match: 3. CDR3 length: 14 residues. Germline values: CDR1 SNHLY, CDR2 FYNNEI. The CDR3 loop is CASSESGTAYEQYF. CDR3 DNA: TGTGCCAGCAGTGAATCTGGGACAGCCTACGAGCAGTACTTC.

The V gene is TRBV4-1, the J gene TRBJ1-2; D not certain. Germline CDR1 MGHRA, CDR2 YSYEKL. The CDR3 totals 16 residues. Trimming removed 1 base from V and 1 base from J, with 13 bases in between. The CDR3 protein is CASSQAYGANNYGYTF. The CDR3 bases are TGCGCCAGCAGCCAAGCTTACGGAGCCAATAACTATGGCTACACCTTC.

The chain couples TRBV5-1 to TRBJ1-1; D uncertain. The ends were cut back, 5 bases at V and 0 bases at J, with 8 bases in the middle. The CDR3 sequence is 13 residues long. Germline V gene lookup returns CDR1 SGHRS and CDR2 YFSETQ. For the CDR3, the DNA is TGCGCCAGCAGTTACGGCATGAACACTGAAGCTTTCTTT. Protein: CASSYGMNTEAFF.

The table lists this clonotype with many counts. The rearrangement links TRBV5-1 to TRBJ2-1; 9 bases line up with TRBD2. There are 18 residues in the CDR3. V lost 0 bases to trimming and J lost 6 bases; unmatched junction nucleotides: 13. From germline, CDR1 is SGHRS and CDR2 YFSETQ. The CDR3 reads CASSLGMGGRAMGNEQFF. The CDR3 DNA reads as TGCGCCAGCAGCTTGGGGATGGGCGGGAGGGCGATGGGCAATGAGCAGTTCTTC. Full variable domain (remainder filled in from reference TRBV5-1 and TRBJ2-1): KAGVTQTPRYLIKTRGQQVTLSCSPISGHRSVSWYQQTPGQGLQFLFEYFSETQRNKGNFPGRFSGRQFSNSRSEMNVSTLELGDSALYLCASSLGMGGRAMGNEQFFGPGTRLTVL.

This clonotype has a single count. The rearrangement uses TRBV18 and TRBJ1-1, with D perhaps TRBD1 (6 bases). The CDR3 has 16 residues. Trimming removed 1 base at V and 6 bases at J, with 18 bases between. The germline gives CDR1 KGHSH, CDR2 LQKENI. The CDR3 DNA reads as TGTGCCAGCTCACCACTCGCAGGGGCCTCGGCGTCTGAAGCTTTCTTT. This translates into CASSPLAGASASEAFF.